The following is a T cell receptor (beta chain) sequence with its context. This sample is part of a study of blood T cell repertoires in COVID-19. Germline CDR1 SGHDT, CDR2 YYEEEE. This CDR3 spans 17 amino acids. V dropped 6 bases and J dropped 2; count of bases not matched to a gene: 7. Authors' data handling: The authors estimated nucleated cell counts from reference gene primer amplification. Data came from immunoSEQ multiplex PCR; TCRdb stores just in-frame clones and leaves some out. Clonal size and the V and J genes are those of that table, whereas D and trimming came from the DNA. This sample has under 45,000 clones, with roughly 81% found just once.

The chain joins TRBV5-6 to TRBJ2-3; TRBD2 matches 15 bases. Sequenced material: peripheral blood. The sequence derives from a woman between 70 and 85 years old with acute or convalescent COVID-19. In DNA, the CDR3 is TGTGCCAGCAAGTGGACTAGCGGGAGGGCTCTCACAGATACGCAGTATTTT. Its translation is CASKWTSGRALTDTQYF.